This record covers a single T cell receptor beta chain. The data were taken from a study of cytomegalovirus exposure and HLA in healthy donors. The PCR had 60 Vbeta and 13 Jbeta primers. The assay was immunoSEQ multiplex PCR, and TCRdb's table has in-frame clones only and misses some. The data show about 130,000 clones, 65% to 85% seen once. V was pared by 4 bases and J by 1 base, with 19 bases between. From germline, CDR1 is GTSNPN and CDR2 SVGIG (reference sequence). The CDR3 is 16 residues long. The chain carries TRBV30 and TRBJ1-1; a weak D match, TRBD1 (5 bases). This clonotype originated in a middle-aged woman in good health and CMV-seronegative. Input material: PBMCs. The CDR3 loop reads CAWNYGGPTGNTEAFF. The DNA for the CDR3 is TGTGCCTGGAATTACGGGGGACCAACGGGGAACACTGAAGCTTTCTTT.